This T cell receptor (beta chain) was profiled in a study of blood T cells in healthy people across ages. Study results and limitations: Roughly linearly, TCR beta diversity per million T cells fell as age increased.

A second PCR of about 7 to 12 cycles used a sample-barcoded 5' primer and a J-beta primer mix. A template-switch adaptor containing 12 random nucleotides labeled each cDNA molecule. TCRdb ran MiXCR on the 5' RACE reads and lists one entry per CDR3 protein. The sample consists of 1.5 million to 2 million distinct CDR3 sequences, 49% of them appearing once. Note on this clonotype: Its antigen is still unknown.

Per sample, a minimum of 6.5 million PBMCs were isolated. The CDR3 consists of 15 residues. In germline, CDR1 is LGHNA, CDR2 YNFKEQ. The V and J ends lost 4 bases and 6 bases, in that order; junction bases with no gene match: 8. The sequence came from a woman aged 40 to 50 in good health. The sequencing input was blood. This chain joins TRBV4-2 and TRBJ1-5, with 8 bases fitting TRBD1. Here the CDR3 reads CASSRGQERGQPQHF. For the CDR3, the DNA is TGTGCCAGCAGCCGGGGACAGGAGAGGGGTCAGCCCCAGCATTTT.